A selection of T cell receptor beta chains follows, all from one sample in a study of blood T cells in healthy people across ages. MiXCR, run by TCRdb on the 5' RACE reads, gives a single entry per CDR3 protein. This sample has fewer than 900,000 distinct CDR3 sequences; about 42% occur once, and the top ten carry around 20%. The sample taken for sequencing was blood. These receptors all come from a woman aged 55-69 years in good health. Each CDR3 is given with its conserved first and last residue. A D gene is named only where the DNA matches it firmly. The size field is filled for only some rows; it gives once, few, many or a size class.

>TRBJ2-2|16|few|NA|TRBV5-1
TGCGCCAGCAGCTTTATTGGCAGGGGCGACACCGGGGAGCTGTTTTTT
CASSFIGRGDTGELFF
>TRBJ2-7|14|many|NA|TRBV4-2
TGTGCCAGCAGCCAAGATCGTTTGAGTTACGAGCAGTACTTC
CASSQDRLSYEQYF
>TRBJ2-7|16|many|TRBD2|TRBV25-1
TGTGCCAGCAGTGAGCTAGCGGGACCGGGTGCCTACGAGCAGTACTTC
CASSELAGPGAYEQYF
>TRBJ2-7|14|NA|NA|TRBV12-3/TRBV12-4
TGTGCCAGCAGTTTACAAGGATCCAACAATGAGCAGTACTTC
CASSLQGSNNEQYF
>TRBJ1-2|14|few|NA|TRBV3-1
TGTGCCAGCAGCGAAACGACAGGAGCCTATGGCTACACCTTC
CASSETTGAYGYTF
>TRBJ1-4|14|once|TRBD1|TRBV2
TGCGCCAGCAGTCCAGACAGGGGGAGGGAAAAACTGTTTTTT
CASSPDRGREKLFF
>TRBJ1-1|13|few|NA|TRBV15
TGTGCCACCAGCAGACAGCAGAACACTGAAGCTTTCTTT
CATSRQQNTEAFF
>TRBJ2-5|15|NA|TRBD1|TRBV7-9
TGTGCCAGCAGCTTAGGACAGGGAAAGGTTGAGACCCAGTACTTC
CASSLGQGKVETQYF
>TRBJ1-2|12|NA|TRBD1|TRBV20-1
TGCAGTGTCCCGGGACAGCACTATGGCTACACCTTC
CSVPGQHYGYTF
>TRBJ1-6|13|NA|NA|TRBV11-2
TGTGCCAGCAGTGGACGAAATAATTCACCCCTCCACTTT
CASSGRNNSPLHF
>TRBJ2-7|12|NA|NA|TRBV3-1
TGTGCCAGCAGCCTCGCCGAATCCGAGCAGTACTTC
CASSLAESEQYF
>TRBJ2-5|16|few|TRBD2|TRBV12-3/TRBV12-4
TGTGCCAGCAGTTCCCTAGCGGGAGGGGGGCAAGAGACCCAGTACTTC
CASSSLAGGGQETQYF
>TRBJ2-3|14|NA|TRBD2|TRBV19
TGTGCCGGCAGGGGACTAGCTAACAGAGATACGCAGTATTTT
CAGRGLANRDTQYF
>TRBJ2-2|17|NA|NA|TRBV5-1
TGCGCCAGCAGCTTGGCCATCAGGGGGGAATTCTCCGGGGAGCTGTTTTTT
CASSLAIRGEFSGELFF
>TRBJ2-6|16|NA|NA|TRBV11-2
TGTGCCAGCAGCTTAGCGGGTACTACTGGGGCCAACGTCCTGACTTTC
CASSLAGTTGANVLTF
>TRBJ2-1|16|few|TRBD2|TRBV11-3
TGTGCCAGCAGCCGCACGCTGGCTAGCGGGAGAGGTGAGCAGTTCTTC
CASSRTLASGRGEQFF
>TRBJ2-5|18|NA|NA|TRBV3-1
TGTGCCAGCAGCCAAGATTCGAGGTGGCCAGGGGAGGAAGAGACCCAGTACTTC
CASSQDSRWPGEEETQYF
>TRBJ2-5|12|NA|TRBD2|TRBV20-1
TGCGGAGTAGCGGGGGACCAAGAGACCCAGTACTTC
CGVAGDQETQYF
>TRBJ2-7|12|NA|NA|TRBV20-1
TGCAGTAGTTGGGAGTCCTACAATGAGCAGTACTTC
CSSWESYNEQYF
>TRBJ2-5|13|NA|NA|TRBV5-1
TGCGCCAGCAGCTTGGTGAGGGCGGAGACCCAGTACTTC
CASSLVRAETQYF
>TRBJ1-1|14|NA|NA|TRBV12-5
TGTGCTAGTGCCTACTCGGGGGGGGAAACTGAAGCTTTCTTT
CASAYSGGETEAFF
>TRBJ1-5|14|NA|TRBD1|TRBV29-1
TGCAGCGTCGGGGTCGGGACAGGGGATCAGCCCCAGCATTTT
CSVGVGTGDQPQHF
>TRBJ2-3|15|once|TRBD1|TRBV7-6
TGTGCCAGCAGCTGCGGACAGGGGGACACAGATACGCAGTATTTT
CASSCGQGDTDTQYF
>TRBJ2-1|15|NA|TRBD1|TRBV25-1
TGTGCCAGTCAGCTATCGACAGGGCCGGGAAATGAGCAGTTCTTC
CASQLSTGPGNEQFF
>TRBJ2-2|15|NA|NA|TRBV9
TGTGCCAGCAACTCAGGTCAGGGTTGGACCGGGGAGCTGTTTTTT
CASNSGQGWTGELFF
>TRBJ1-5|15|NA|NA|TRBV6-1
TGTGCCAGCAGTGACCCACAGGGATCACGCCAGCCCCAGCATTTT
CASSDPQGSRQPQHF